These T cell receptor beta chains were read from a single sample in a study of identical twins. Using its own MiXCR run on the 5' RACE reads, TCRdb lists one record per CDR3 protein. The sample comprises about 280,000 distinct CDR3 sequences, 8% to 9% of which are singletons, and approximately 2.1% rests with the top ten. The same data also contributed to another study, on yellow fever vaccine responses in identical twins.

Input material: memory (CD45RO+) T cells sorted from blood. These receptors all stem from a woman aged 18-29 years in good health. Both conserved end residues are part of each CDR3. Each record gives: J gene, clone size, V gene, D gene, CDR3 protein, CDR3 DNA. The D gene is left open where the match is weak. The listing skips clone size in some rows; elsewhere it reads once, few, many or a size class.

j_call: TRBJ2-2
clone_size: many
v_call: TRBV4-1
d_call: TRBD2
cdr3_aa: CASSHGGGALNTGELFF
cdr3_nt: TGCGCCAGCAGCCACGGCGGGGGGGCCTTGAACACCGGGGAGCTGTTTTTT

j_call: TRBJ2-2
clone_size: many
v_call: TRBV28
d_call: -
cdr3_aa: CASSLQGLFGGELFF
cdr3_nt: TGTGCCAGCAGTTTACAAGGGTTGTTTGGCGGGGAGCTGTTTTTT

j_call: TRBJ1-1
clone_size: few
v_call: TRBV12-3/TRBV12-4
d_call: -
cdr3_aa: CASNPGGSTEAFF
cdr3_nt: TGTGCCAGCAATCCGGGGGGGTCCACTGAAGCTTTCTTT

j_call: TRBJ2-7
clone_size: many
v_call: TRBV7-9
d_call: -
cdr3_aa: CASSRDRPYEQYF
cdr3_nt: TGTGCCAGCAGCCGGGACCGCCCCTACGAGCAGTACTTC

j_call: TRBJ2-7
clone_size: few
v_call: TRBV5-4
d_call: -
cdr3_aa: CASSLPGSEQYF
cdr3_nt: TGTGCCAGCAGCTTGCCCGGGAGCGAGCAGTACTTC

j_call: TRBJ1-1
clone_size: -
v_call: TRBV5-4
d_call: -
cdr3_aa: CASSLDLPTEAFF
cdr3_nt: TGTGCCAGCAGCTTGGACCTACCTACTGAAGCTTTCTTT

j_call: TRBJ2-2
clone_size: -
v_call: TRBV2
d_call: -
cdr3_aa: CASRDSGTGELFF
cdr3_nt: TGTGCCAGCAGAGATAGTGGGACCGGGGAGCTGTTTTTT

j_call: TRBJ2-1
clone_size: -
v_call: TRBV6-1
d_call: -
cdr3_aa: CASSEAGGAYNEQFF
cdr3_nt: TGTGCCAGCAGTGAAGCTGGGGGCGCCTACAATGAGCAGTTCTTC

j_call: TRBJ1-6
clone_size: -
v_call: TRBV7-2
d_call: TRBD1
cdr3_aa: CASSLVGTGLNSPLHF
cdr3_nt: TGTGCCAGCAGCTTAGTCGGGACAGGGTTGAATTCACCCCTCCACTTT

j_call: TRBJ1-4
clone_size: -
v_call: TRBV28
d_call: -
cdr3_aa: CASSRSGLPGEKLFF
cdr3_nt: TGTGCCAGCAGTCGATCCGGACTCCCCGGGGAAAAACTGTTTTTT

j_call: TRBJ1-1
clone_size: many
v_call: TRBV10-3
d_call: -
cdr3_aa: CAISESSTGSAEAFF
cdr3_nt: TGTGCCATCAGTGAATCTTCCACCGGGAGCGCTGAAGCTTTCTTT

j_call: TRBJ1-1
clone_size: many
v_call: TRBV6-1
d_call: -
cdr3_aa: CASRTGTENTEAFF
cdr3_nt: TGTGCCAGCCGAACGGGTACAGAGAACACTGAAGCTTTCTTT

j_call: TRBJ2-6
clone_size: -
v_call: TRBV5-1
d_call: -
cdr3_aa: CASSASGANVLTF
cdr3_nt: TGCGCCAGCAGTGCATCTGGGGCCAACGTCCTGACTTTC

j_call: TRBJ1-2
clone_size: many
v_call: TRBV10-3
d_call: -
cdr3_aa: CAISQPWDGYTF
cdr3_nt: TGTGCCATCAGTCAACCCTGGGATGGCTACACCTTC

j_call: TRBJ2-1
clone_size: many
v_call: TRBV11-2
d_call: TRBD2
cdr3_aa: CASSLERGGGLAGGYYQFF
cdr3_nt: TGTGCCAGCAGCTTAGAGAGAGGGGGAGGGCTAGCGGGGGGCTACTATCAGTTCTTC

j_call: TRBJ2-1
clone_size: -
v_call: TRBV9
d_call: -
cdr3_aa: CASSPGVRNEQFF
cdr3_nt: TGTGCCAGCAGCCCTGGAGTAAGGAATGAGCAGTTCTTC

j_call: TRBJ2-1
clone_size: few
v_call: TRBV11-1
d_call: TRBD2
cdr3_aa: CASSLLFSGWDSYNEQFF
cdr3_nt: TGTGCCAGCAGCTTACTTTTTAGCGGGTGGGACTCCTACAATGAGCAGTTCTTC

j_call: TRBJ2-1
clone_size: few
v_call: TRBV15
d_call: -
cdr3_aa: CATSRYAGVNEQFF
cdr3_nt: TGTGCCACCAGCAGATATGCAGGAGTAAATGAGCAGTTCTTC

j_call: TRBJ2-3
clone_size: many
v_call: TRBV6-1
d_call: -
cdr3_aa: CASSEVARVTDTQYF
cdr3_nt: TGTGCCAGCAGTGAAGTAGCCAGGGTTACAGATACGCAGTATTTT

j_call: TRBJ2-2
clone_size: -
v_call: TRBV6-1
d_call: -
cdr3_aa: CASSEEETGELFF
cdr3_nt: TGTGCCAGCAGTGAAGAGGAAACCGGGGAGCTGTTTTTT

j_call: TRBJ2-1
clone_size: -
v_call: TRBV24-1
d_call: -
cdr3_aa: CATSDLFDSNNEQFF
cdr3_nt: TGTGCCACCAGTGATTTGTTCGACAGTAACAATGAGCAGTTCTTC

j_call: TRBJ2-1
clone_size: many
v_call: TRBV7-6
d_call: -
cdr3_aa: CASSLVLDEQFF
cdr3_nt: TGTGCCAGCAGCTTAGTGCTGGATGAGCAGTTCTTC

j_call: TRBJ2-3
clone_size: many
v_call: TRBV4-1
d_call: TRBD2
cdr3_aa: CASSQEVIAGGQDTQYF
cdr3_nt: TGCGCCAGCAGCCAAGAAGTTATAGCGGGAGGGCAAGATACGCAGTATTTT

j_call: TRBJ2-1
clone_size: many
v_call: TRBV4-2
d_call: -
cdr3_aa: CASSQGGKTYNEQFF
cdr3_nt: TGTGCCAGCAGCCAAGGGGGGAAGACTTACAATGAGCAGTTCTTC

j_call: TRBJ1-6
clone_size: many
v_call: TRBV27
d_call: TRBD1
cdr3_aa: CASSLRGTGDNSPLHF
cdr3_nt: TGTGCCAGCAGTTTACGAGGGACAGGGGATAATTCACCCCTCCACTTT

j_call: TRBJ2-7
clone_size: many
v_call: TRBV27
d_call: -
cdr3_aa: CATFSYEQYF
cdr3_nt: TGTGCCACCTTCTCCTACGAGCAGTACTTC

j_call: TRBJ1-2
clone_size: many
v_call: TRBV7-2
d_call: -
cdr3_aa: CASSPGPNYGYTF
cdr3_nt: TGTGCCAGCAGTCCAGGTCCTAACTATGGCTACACCTTC

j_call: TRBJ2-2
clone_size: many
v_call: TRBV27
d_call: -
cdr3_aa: CASSQRLITGELFF
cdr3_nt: TGTGCCAGCAGTCAGAGACTAATTACCGGGGAGCTGTTTTTT

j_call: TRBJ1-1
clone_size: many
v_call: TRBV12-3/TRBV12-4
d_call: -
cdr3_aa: CASSPAPMNAEAFF
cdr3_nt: TGTGCCAGCAGCCCGGCACCCATGAACGCTGAAGCTTTCTTT

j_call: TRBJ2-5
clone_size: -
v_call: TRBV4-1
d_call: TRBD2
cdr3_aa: CASSQVLAVQETQYF
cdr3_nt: TGCGCCAGCAGCCAAGTACTAGCGGTTCAAGAGACCCAGTACTTC

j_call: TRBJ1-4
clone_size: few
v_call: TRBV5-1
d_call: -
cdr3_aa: CASTSGGANNEKLFF
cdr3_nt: TGCGCCAGCACGTCCGGAGGGGCTAATAATGAAAAACTGTTTTTT

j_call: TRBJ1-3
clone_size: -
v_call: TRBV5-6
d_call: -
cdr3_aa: CASRERASGNTIYF
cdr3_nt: TGTGCCAGCAGGGAGAGGGCCTCTGGAAACACCATATATTTT

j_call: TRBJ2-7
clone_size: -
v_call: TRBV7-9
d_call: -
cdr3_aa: CASSPAATSYEQYF
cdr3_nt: TGTGCCAGCAGCCCGGCGGCCACGTCCTACGAGCAGTACTTC

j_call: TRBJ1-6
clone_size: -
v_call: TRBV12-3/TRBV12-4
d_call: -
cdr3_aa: CASSRQEGNSPLHF
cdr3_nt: TGTGCCAGCAGCCGACAGGAGGGAAATTCACCCCTCCACTTT

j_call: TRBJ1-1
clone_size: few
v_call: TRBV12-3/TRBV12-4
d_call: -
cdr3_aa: CASSFSGSTEAFF
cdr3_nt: TGTGCCAGCAGTTTTAGTGGTTCCACTGAAGCTTTCTTT

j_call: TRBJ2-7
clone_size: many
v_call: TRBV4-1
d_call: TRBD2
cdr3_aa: CASSQDAYLSGSAEQYF
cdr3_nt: TGCGCCAGCAGCCAAGACGCCTACTTAAGCGGGAGTGCCGAGCAGTACTTC

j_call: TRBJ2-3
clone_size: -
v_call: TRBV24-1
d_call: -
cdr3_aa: CATSDFSSTDTQYF
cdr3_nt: TGTGCCACCAGTGATTTTTCGAGCACAGATACGCAGTATTTT

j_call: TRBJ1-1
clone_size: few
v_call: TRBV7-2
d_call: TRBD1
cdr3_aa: CASSLERGRFFF
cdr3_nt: TGTGCCAGCAGCTTAGAAAGGGGGCGTTTCTTTTTT

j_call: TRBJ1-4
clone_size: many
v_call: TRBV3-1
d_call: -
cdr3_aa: CASSHLPGRDEKLFF
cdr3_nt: TGTGCCAGCAGCCATTTGCCAGGGAGGGATGAAAAACTGTTTTTT

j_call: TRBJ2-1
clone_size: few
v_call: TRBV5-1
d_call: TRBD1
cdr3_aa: CASSVLDRGRDNEQFF
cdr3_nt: TGCGCCAGCAGCGTTCTGGACAGGGGGCGCGACAATGAGCAGTTCTTC